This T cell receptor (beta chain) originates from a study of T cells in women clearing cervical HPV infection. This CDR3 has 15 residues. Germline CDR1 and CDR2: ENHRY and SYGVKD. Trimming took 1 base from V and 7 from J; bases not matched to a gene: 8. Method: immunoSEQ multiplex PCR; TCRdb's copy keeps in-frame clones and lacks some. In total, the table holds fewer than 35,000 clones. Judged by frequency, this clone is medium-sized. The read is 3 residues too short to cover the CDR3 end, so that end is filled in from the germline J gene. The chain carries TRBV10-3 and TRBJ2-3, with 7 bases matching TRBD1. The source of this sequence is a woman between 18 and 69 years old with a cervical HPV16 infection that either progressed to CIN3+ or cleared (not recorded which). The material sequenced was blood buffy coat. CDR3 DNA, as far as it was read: TGTGCCATCAGTGAGTGGGTAGGGGGCGTATATACG. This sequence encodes CAISEWVGGVYT. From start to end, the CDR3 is CAISEWVGGVYTQYF.